This T cell receptor beta chain was sequenced in a study of graft-versus-host responses after intestinal transplantation. Points from the study as a whole: Among recipient marrow samples, GvH clones were found; some appeared first in ileum or blood.

The repertoire was sequenced with immunoSEQ multiplex PCR; TCRdb's copy has only in-frame clones and lacks some. The sample has 90,000 to 120,000 clones; roughly 87% are singletons. The J segment lost 7 bases and the V segment lost 0 bases, leaving 16 bases of the junction unmatched. From germline, CDR1 is LGHNT and CDR2 FRNRAP. CDR3 size: 18 residues. A word on this clone: Its antigen remains unknown.

The chain is built from TRBV12-5 and TRBJ2-7; 9 bases line up with TRBD2. The source of this sequence is a human donor who received an intestinal transplant. Sample: unstimulated CD4+ T cells sorted from spleen or lymph node cells, taken before intestinal transplant. CDR3: CASGLVLRGLADTGEQYF. The CDR3 DNA sequence: TGTGCTAGTGGTTTGGTACTGAGGGGACTAGCCGACACTGGGGAGCAGTACTTC.